This T cell receptor (beta chain) was found in a study of OX40 agonist ivuxolimab in advanced cancers. Study-level information: Ivuxolimab, which patients received intravenously every 2 weeks, was dosed at 0.01 to 10 mg/kg. Having had anti-PD-1, anti-PD-L1 or anti-CTLA-4 therapy before was allowed, and around 44% had some.

Trimming removed 2 bases at V and 2 bases at J, with 7 bases between. The CDR3 contains 14 residues. The germline V gene encodes CDR1 SNHLY and CDR2 FYNNEI. TCRdb keeps only in-frame clones here, not all; method: immunoSEQ multiplex PCR. The profile shows 13,000 to 15,000 clones, about 70% of them singletons. The sample here was CD4+ or CD8+ T cells sorted from blood, taken in a trial of the OX40 agonist ivuxolimab. The V gene is TRBV2, the J gene TRBJ1-3, with D hard to call. The sequence derives from an adult with an advanced solid tumor such as melanoma, head and neck, liver or kidney cancer. CDR3 coding DNA: TGTGCCAGCAGTGAAACAGTGACTGGAAACACCATATATTTT. It is translated as CASSETVTGNTIYF.